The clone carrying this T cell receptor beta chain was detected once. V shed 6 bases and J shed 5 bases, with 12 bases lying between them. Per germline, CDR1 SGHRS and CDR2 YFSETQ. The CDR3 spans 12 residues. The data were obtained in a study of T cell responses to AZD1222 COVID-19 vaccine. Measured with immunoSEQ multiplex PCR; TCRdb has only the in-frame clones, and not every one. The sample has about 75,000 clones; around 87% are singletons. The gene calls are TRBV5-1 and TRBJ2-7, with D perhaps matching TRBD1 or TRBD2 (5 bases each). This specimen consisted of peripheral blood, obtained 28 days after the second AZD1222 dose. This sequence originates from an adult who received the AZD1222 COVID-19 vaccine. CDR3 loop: CASKPGDHEQYF. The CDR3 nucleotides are TGCGCCAGCAAGCCCGGGGACCACGAGCAGTACTTC.